These T cell receptor beta chains were read from a single sample in a study of CD8+ T cells in alopecia areata. Profiling relied on immunoSEQ multiplex PCR, and the TCRdb table lists in-frame clones only, not all of them. The data hold nearly 200,000 clones, with roughly 60% observed a single time. The sample here was CD4+ T cells sorted from blood, taken at week 24, from a patient treated with tofacitinib. These receptors all stem from a human donor with alopecia areata. Each CDR3 is given with its conserved first and last residue. A D gene is named only where the DNA matches it firmly. The size of a clone is reported for some rows only, either as once, few or many, or as a class for expanded clones.

clone_size: NA; j_call: TRBJ2-5; v_call: TRBV2; d_call: TRBD2; cdr3_length: 14; cdr3_aa: CASSTGAGGETQYF; cdr3_nt: TGTGCCAGCAGTACTGGCGCGGGAGGAGAGACCCAGTACTTC
clone_size: NA; j_call: TRBJ1-6; v_call: TRBV6-6; d_call: TRBD1; cdr3_length: 14; cdr3_aa: CASSYSDRDSPLHF; cdr3_nt: TGTGCCAGCAGTTACTCAGACAGGGACTCACCCCTCCACTTT
clone_size: NA; j_call: TRBJ2-3; v_call: TRBV7-9; d_call: NA; cdr3_length: 12; cdr3_aa: CASSIYTDTQYF; cdr3_nt: TGTGCCAGCAGCATCTATACAGATACGCAGTATTTT
clone_size: NA; j_call: TRBJ2-1; v_call: TRBV29-1; d_call: NA; cdr3_length: 13; cdr3_aa: CSVDRRANNEQFF; cdr3_nt: TGCAGCGTTGACCGCAGGGCGAACAATGAGCAGTTCTTC
clone_size: few; j_call: TRBJ2-1; v_call: TRBV6-5; d_call: TRBD2; cdr3_length: 13; cdr3_aa: CASSRTRGNEQFF; cdr3_nt: TGTGCCAGCAGCCGGACTAGGGGCAATGAGCAGTTCTTC
clone_size: NA; j_call: TRBJ2-1; v_call: TRBV4-3; d_call: NA; cdr3_length: 13; cdr3_aa: CASRRTGDNEQFF; cdr3_nt: TGCGCCAGCAGACGTACAGGAGACAATGAGCAGTTCTTC
clone_size: NA; j_call: TRBJ2-7; v_call: TRBV28; d_call: NA; cdr3_length: 15; cdr3_aa: CASSLLAASSYEQYF; cdr3_nt: TGTGCCAGCAGTTTATTAGCGGCGAGCTCCTACGAGCAGTACTTC
clone_size: few; j_call: TRBJ2-5; v_call: TRBV29-1; d_call: NA; cdr3_length: 15; cdr3_aa: CSVAVTAMTQETQYF; cdr3_nt: TGCAGCGTTGCCGTGACAGCTATGACTCAAGAGACCCAGTACTTC
clone_size: NA; j_call: TRBJ2-7; v_call: TRBV7-8; d_call: NA; cdr3_length: 11; cdr3_aa: CASTSREGQYF; cdr3_nt: TGTGCCAGCACCTCGCGAGAGGGACAGTACTTC
clone_size: NA; j_call: TRBJ2-2; v_call: TRBV5-1; d_call: NA; cdr3_length: 15; cdr3_aa: CASSPQGLSTGELFF; cdr3_nt: TGCGCCAGCAGCCCCCAGGGGTTGAGTACCGGGGAGCTGTTTTTT
clone_size: NA; j_call: TRBJ2-7; v_call: TRBV2; d_call: NA; cdr3_length: 14; cdr3_aa: CASSPPAGSDEQYF; cdr3_nt: TGTGCCAGCTCACCACCGGCAGGGTCCGACGAGCAGTACTTC
clone_size: few; j_call: TRBJ2-7; v_call: TRBV30; d_call: TRBD2; cdr3_length: 13; cdr3_aa: CAWRAGGSYEQYF; cdr3_nt: TGTGCCTGGAGAGCGGGAGGATCGTACGAGCAGTACTTC
clone_size: NA; j_call: TRBJ2-3; v_call: TRBV5-1; d_call: NA; cdr3_length: 15; cdr3_aa: CASSLAGTSTDTQYF; cdr3_nt: TGCGCCAGCAGCTTGGCCGGGACTAGCACAGATACGCAGTATTTT
clone_size: few; j_call: TRBJ2-2; v_call: TRBV6-6; d_call: NA; cdr3_length: 11; cdr3_aa: CASSARDLVFF; cdr3_nt: TGTGCCAGCAGTGCCCGAGACCTGGTGTTTTTT
clone_size: NA; j_call: TRBJ2-1; v_call: TRBV5-6; d_call: NA; cdr3_length: 16; cdr3_aa: CASSFDPEGSYNEQFF; cdr3_nt: TGTGCCAGCAGCTTTGACCCAGAAGGCTCCTACAATGAGCAGTTCTTC
clone_size: NA; j_call: TRBJ1-2; v_call: TRBV6-5; d_call: TRBD1; cdr3_length: 14; cdr3_aa: CASRDPDRGHGYTF; cdr3_nt: TGTGCCAGCAGGGACCCGGACAGGGGACACGGCTACACCTTC
clone_size: few; j_call: TRBJ2-5; v_call: TRBV29-1; d_call: TRBD2; cdr3_length: 13; cdr3_aa: CSSQRGGRETQYF; cdr3_nt: TGCAGCTCCCAGCGGGGGGGCCGTGAGACCCAGTACTTC
clone_size: NA; j_call: TRBJ2-3; v_call: TRBV10-3; d_call: NA; cdr3_length: 14; cdr3_aa: CAISESSPTDTQYF; cdr3_nt: TGTGCCATCAGTGAGTCGTCTCCTACAGATACGCAGTATTTT
clone_size: NA; j_call: TRBJ1-3; v_call: TRBV27; d_call: TRBD1; cdr3_length: 14; cdr3_aa: CASSPWTGGNTIYF; cdr3_nt: TGTGCCAGCAGTCCGTGGACAGGGGGAAACACCATATATTTT
clone_size: few; j_call: TRBJ2-1; v_call: TRBV10-3; d_call: NA; cdr3_length: 12; cdr3_aa: CAISVGEDEQFF; cdr3_nt: TGTGCCATCAGTGTTGGTGAGGATGAGCAGTTCTTC